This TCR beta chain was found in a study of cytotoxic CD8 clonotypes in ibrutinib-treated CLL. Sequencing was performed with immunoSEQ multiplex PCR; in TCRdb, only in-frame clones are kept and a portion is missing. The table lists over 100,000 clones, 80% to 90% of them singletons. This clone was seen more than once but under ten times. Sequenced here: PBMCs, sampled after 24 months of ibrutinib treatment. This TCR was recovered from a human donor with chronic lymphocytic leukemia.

The DNA of the CDR3 is TGTGCCAGCTCAGTCACCGGGGAGCTGTTTTTT. It yields the protein CASSVTGELFF. V usage is TRBV25-1 and J usage is TRBJ2-2, with no clear D. Trimming removed 8 bases from V and 4 bases from J, with 5 bases in between. Germline V lookup: CDR1 MGHDK, CDR2 SYGVNS. The CDR3 runs 11 residues.